The sequence of this T cell receptor (beta chain) was determined in a study of T cell responses to AZD1222 COVID-19 vaccine. About the study: Analysis merged second doses at about 4 or about 12 weeks. General study results and limits: Repertoires were sampled only after the peak T cell response. Compared with day 0, the breadth and depth of the Spike-specific TCR repertoire rose significantly after two doses of AZD1222. Donors were mostly white British, more females; clonal diversity possibly underestimated.

Trimming took 4 bases from V and 7 from J; bases not matched to a gene: 3. Looked up from germline, CDR1 is LGHDT and CDR2 is YNNKEL (reference sequence). The CDR3 contains 12 residues. As regards this clone: Its antigen is unidentified.

Sequencing was performed with immunoSEQ multiplex PCR; in TCRdb, only in-frame clones are kept and a portion is missing. The data contain 72,000 or so clones, 85% of them singletons. The V call is TRBV3-1 (or the pseudogene TRBV3-2), the J call TRBJ1-1; 7 bases align to TRBD1. This TCR was sampled from an adult in good health. Sequencing used peripheral blood, obtained on day 0 of AZD1222 vaccination. This chain's CDR3 is CASSLRTGEAFF. In DNA form, the CDR3 reads TGTGCCAGCAGCCTCCGGACAGGTGAAGCTTTCTTT.